A single sample gave rise to the 16 T cell receptor beta chains below, sequenced in a study of blood T cells in healthy people across ages (dated by TCRdb to between 2014 and 2016). The library was made by 5' RACE. The sample was run on an Illumina HiSeq 2500. A second PCR of about 6 to 11 cycles was run with a J-beta primer mix and a sample-barcoded 5' primer. TCRdb reworked the public reads: Q25 trimming with fastp, MiXCR clone assembly, productive beta chains retained. Each CDR3 protein gets just one entry, which takes the most common genes and DNA from the rows behind it. The sample records 600,000 or so distinct CDR3 sequences, approximately 30% of which are singletons. The ten largest clones add up to around 16% of the sample. The sample comprised blood. All receptors come from a woman over 75 in good health.

V is TRBV30 and J is TRBJ2-5, with D possibly being TRBD2 (7 bases). V lost 1 base and J lost 1, with 13 bases in between. CDR3 length: 15 amino acids. Germline V gene data show CDR1 as GTSNPN and CDR2 as SVGIG (reference sequence). CDR3 residues: CAWSGGGRGQETQYF. In DNA, the CDR3 is TGTGCCTGGAGTGGGGGGGGCAGAGGCCAAGAGACCCAGTACTTC.

This clonotype has ten or more counts. This chain links TRBV20-1 with TRBJ1-2, with 12 bases matching TRBD1. This CDR3 region has 13 residues. With V trimmed by 6 bases and J by 4 bases, 3 bases remained unmatched. Germline CDR1 reads DFQATT; CDR2 reads SNEGSKA (reference sequence). The DNA of the CDR3 is TGCAGTGCGTGGGGACAGGGGGCCTATGGCTACACCTTC. It codes for CSAWGQGAYGYTF.

This clonotype has ten or more counts. The rearrangement uses TRBV20-1 and TRBJ2-6, with D maybe TRBD1 (6 bases). The CDR3 consists of 16 residues. Germline CDR1 is DFQATT and CDR2 is SNEGSKA (reference sequence). V was cut by 3 bases and J by 1 base, with 13 bases left in between. As DNA, the CDR3 is TGCAGTGCTAGGGGACACGGAGGTTCTGGGGCCAACGTCCTGACTTTC. Protein sequence: CSARGHGGSGANVLTF.

This clonotype was found many times. This chain links TRBV30 with TRBJ1-2; D is uncertain. Germline V gene lookup returns CDR1 GTSNPN and CDR2 SVGIG (reference sequence). V dropped 0 bases and J dropped 4 bases, with 6 bases sitting between them. The CDR3 contains 12 residues. As DNA, the CDR3 is TGTGCCTGGAGTGTCTCAGGCTATGGCTACACCTTC. Residues: CAWSVSGYGYTF.

V and J are TRBV20-1 and TRBJ1-1; weak D call: TRBD1 (6 bases). Germline V gene lookup returns CDR1 DFQATT and CDR2 SNEGSKA (reference sequence). Deletions cut 7 bases from V and 1 base from J, with 13 bases between. The CDR3 length is 13 residues. This CDR3 is CSVLRGRNTEAFF. The DNA for the CDR3 is TGCAGTGTTCTCAGGGGACGGAACACTGAAGCTTTCTTT.

This clonotype was counted between two and nine times. J is TRBJ2-5 and V is TRBV9; no clear D gene. Germline V gene data show CDR1 as SGDLS and CDR2 as YYNGEE. Trimming shortened V by 4 bases and J by 11 bases, and 27 bases separated the two germline ends. This CDR3 comprises 16 residues. The CDR3 DNA follows: TGTGCCAGCAGCCTTTCGGTCGGCAGCTATTTGGATGAGCAGTACTTC. The encoded protein is CASSLSVGSYLDEQYF.

This clonotype came up many times. The chain uses TRBV7-8 and TRBJ2-5, with a weak D call TRBD1 (6 bases). The CDR3 has 20 residues. Germline V gene lookup returns CDR1 SGHVS and CDR2 FQNEAQ. V was cut by 1 base and J by 4 bases, with 28 bases left in between. The CDR3 protein is CASSLESGGSRQEILETQYF. The CDR3 nucleotides are TGTGCCAGCAGCTTAGAGTCGGGTGGGTCGCGACAGGAAATTTTAGAGACCCAGTACTTC.

The chain recombines TRBV7-2 with TRBJ2-3; D is ambiguous. V was clipped by 3 bases and J by 2 bases, with 12 bases between them. The CDR3 covers 15 residues. Germline V lookup: CDR1 SGHTA, CDR2 FQGNSA. The CDR3 coding sequence is TGTGCCAGCAGCTTTGGGCTAGGTGACACAGATACGCAGTATTTT. Residues: CASSFGLGDTDTQYF.

There are many counts of this clonotype. The gene calls are TRBV9 and TRBJ2-5; 9 positions agree with TRBD1. The junction had 3 bases not matched to a gene; V was cut back by 3 bases and J by 3 bases. Per the germline V gene, CDR1 is SGDLS and CDR2 is YYNGEE. The CDR3 runs 14 residues. CDR3 DNA sequence: TGTGCCAGCAGCGCGGGACAGGGAGAAGAGACCCAGTACTTC. Residues: CASSAGQGEETQYF. The full variable domain, its missing parts supplied by reference TRBV9 and TRBJ2-5, is DSGVTQTPKHLITATGQRVTLRCSPRSGDLSVYWYQQSLDQGLQFLIQYYNGEERAKGNILERFSAQQFPDLHSELNLSSLELGDSALYFCASSAGQGEETQYFGPGTRLLVL.

This clonotype was detected ten times or more. The rearrangement uses TRBV12-3 or TRBV12-4 and TRBJ2-5; D may be TRBD1 or TRBD2 (5 bases each). This CDR3 is built from 15 residues. Deletions cut 6 bases from V and 1 base from J, with 15 bases between. The chain's CDR3 is CASRGVGSFQETQYF. The CDR3 nucleotides are TGTGCCAGCAGGGGGGTGGGGAGCTTCCAAGAGACCCAGTACTTC.

On this clonotype itself: One base away lies a much larger clone, so this may be a sequencing read error. This CDR3 is CVSSYSIFDRGFRSTEAFF. The CDR3 coding sequence is TGTGTCAGCAGTTACTCGATCTTCGACAGGGGGTTCAGGAGCACTGAAGCTTTCTTT. The chain employs TRBV6-2 or TRBV6-3 and TRBJ1-1; 9 bases are a match to TRBD1. The CDR3 spans 19 residues. In germline, CDR1 is MNHEY, CDR2 SVGEGT.

V is TRBV5-1 and J is TRBJ2-5; TRBD2 aligns across 7 bases. Germline V gene sequence: CDR1 SGHRS, CDR2 YFSETQ. The junction had 17 bases not matched to a gene; V was cut back by 0 bases and J by 3 bases. This CDR3 contains 19 residues. CDR3 DNA sequence: TGCGCCAGCAGCTTGGCCGGATTAGCGGGCACCTCGAAGGAAGAGACCCAGTACTTC. It translates to CASSLAGLAGTSKEETQYF.

Many counts were recorded for this clonotype. V usage is TRBV6-5 and J usage is TRBJ1-1; D remains unclear. Germline loops: CDR1 MNHEY, CDR2 SVGAGI. The CDR3 loop spans 10 amino acids. V lost 6 bases and J lost 6, with 5 bases in between. The CDR3: CASRGAEAFF. CDR3 sequence (DNA): TGTGCCAGCAGAGGTGCTGAAGCTTTCTTT.

The chain is built from TRBV29-1 and TRBJ2-7; 11 bases map to TRBD2. After removal of 6 bases from V and 3 bases from J, the junction contained 4 bases not matched to a gene. Germline CDR1 SQVTM, CDR2 ANQGSEA. The CDR3 length is 13 residues. CDR3 in amino acids: CSVAGLAGYEQYF. In nucleotides, the CDR3 is TGCAGCGTGGCAGGACTAGCGGGCTACGAGCAGTACTTC.

A note on this clonotype: A read error is possible here, since a much larger clone lies one base away. The CDR3 loop is CASRSTGENYEQFF. The CDR3 DNA reads TGTGCCAGCAGGTCGACAGGGGAAAATTACGAGCAGTTCTTC. This chain connects TRBV28 to TRBJ2-1, with 8 nucleotides matching TRBD1. The CDR3 contains 14 residues. Germline trimming cut 6 bases from V and 10 bases from J; bases unmatched to any gene: 11. Germline-derived CDR1 and CDR2 are MDHEN and SYDVKM.

Comment on this clonotype: Given a much more abundant clone one base away, this may be a read error. The J gene is TRBJ2-7, the V gene TRBV7-2; 7 positions agree with TRBD2. The CDR3 totals 16 residues. The junction had 17 bases not matched to a gene; V was cut back by 5 bases and J by 7 bases. In germline, CDR1 is SGHTA, CDR2 FQGNSA. The CDR3 sequence is CASSETSGALQGEQYF. The CDR3 DNA reads TGTGCCAGCAGCGAGACAAGCGGGGCCCTTCAGGGTGAGCAGTACTTC.